This TCR beta chain was sequenced during a study of T cell responses to AZD1222 COVID-19 vaccine. Here immunoSEQ multiplex PCR was the method, and the copy in TCRdb shows in-frame clones only, minus some. The sample contains roughly 150,000 clones, over 85% of which appear only once. There are 15 residues in the CDR3. Per the germline V gene, CDR1 is SGHVS and CDR2 is FQNEAQ. V was cut by 6 bases and J by 2 bases, with 14 bases left in between. The sequence derives from an adult in good health. The rearrangement uses TRBV7-8 and TRBJ1-5; TRBD1 is a possible D gene (6 bases). Sequenced material: peripheral blood, taken on day 0 of AZD1222 vaccination. The CDR3: CASRGGGGGNQPQHF. The DNA for the CDR3 is TGTGCCAGCAGGGGCGGAGGGGGAGGCAATCAGCCCCAGCATTTT. The full variable domain, its missing parts supplied by reference TRBV7-8 and TRBJ1-5, is GAGVSQSPRYKVAKRGQDVALRCDPISGHVSLFWYQQALGQGPEFLTYFQNEAQLDKSGLPSDRFFAERPEGSVSTLKIQRTQQEDSAVYLCASRGGGGGNQPQHFGDGTRLSIL.